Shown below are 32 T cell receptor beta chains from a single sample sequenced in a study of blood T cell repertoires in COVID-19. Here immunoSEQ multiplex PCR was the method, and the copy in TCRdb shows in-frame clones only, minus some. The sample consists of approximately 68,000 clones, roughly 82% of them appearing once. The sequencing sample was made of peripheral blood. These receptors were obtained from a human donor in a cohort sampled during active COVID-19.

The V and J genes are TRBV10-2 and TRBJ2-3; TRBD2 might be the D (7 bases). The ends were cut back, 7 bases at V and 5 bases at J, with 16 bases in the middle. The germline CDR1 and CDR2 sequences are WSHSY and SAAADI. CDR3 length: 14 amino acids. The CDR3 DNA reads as TGCGCCAGCAAGGGCCCAGCGGGACAAGATACGCAGTATTTT. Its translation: CASKGPAGQDTQYF.

The CDR3 region has the DNA TGTGCCAGCAGCAAAGAGGCGAGGACTTTGAACACTGAAGCTTTCTTT. Translated, it gives CASSKEARTLNTEAFF. This sequence joins TRBV21-1 and TRBJ1-1. TRBV21-1 is annotated as a pseudogene. This CDR3 is 16 amino acids long.

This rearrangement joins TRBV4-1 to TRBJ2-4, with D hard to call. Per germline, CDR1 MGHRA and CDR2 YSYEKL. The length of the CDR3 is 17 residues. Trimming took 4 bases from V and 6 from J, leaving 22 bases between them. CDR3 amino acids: CASSRPGLGQNLNIQYF. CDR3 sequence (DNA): TGCGCCAGCAGCCGCCCGGGTTTGGGTCAGAACCTAAACATTCAGTACTTC.

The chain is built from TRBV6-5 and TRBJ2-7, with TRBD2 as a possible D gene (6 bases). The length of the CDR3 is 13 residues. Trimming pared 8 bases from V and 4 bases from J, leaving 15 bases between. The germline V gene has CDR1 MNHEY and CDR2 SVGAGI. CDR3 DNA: TGTGCCAGCTCGCGGGGTCTCCTTTACGAGCAGTACTTC. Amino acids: CASSRGLLYEQYF.

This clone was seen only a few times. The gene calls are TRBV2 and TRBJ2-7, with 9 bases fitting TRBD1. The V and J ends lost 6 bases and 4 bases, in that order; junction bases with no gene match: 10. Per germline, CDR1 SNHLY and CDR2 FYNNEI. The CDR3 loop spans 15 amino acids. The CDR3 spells CASRAGSTGGYEQYF. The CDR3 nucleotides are TGTGCCAGCAGGGCCGGCTCGACAGGGGGTTACGAGCAGTACTTC.

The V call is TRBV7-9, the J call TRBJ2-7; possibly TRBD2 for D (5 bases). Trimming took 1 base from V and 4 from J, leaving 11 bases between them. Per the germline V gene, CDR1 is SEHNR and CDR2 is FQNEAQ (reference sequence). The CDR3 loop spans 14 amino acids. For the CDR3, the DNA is TGTGCCAGCAGCTTAGTAGACGGACTGTACGAGCAGTACTTC. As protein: CASSLVDGLYEQYF.

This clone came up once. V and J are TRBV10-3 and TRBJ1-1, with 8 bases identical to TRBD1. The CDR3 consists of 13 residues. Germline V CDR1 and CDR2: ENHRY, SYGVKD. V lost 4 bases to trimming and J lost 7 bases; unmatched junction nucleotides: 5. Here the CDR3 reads CAISVEQGVEAFF. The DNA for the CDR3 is TGTGCCATCAGTGTAGAACAGGGGGTTGAAGCTTTCTTT.

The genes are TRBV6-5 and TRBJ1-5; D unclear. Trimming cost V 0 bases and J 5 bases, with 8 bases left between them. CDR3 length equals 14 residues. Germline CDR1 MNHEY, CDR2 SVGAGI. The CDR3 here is CASSYSSEDQPQHF. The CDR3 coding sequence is TGTGCCAGCAGTTACTCGTCAGAGGATCAGCCCCAGCATTTT.

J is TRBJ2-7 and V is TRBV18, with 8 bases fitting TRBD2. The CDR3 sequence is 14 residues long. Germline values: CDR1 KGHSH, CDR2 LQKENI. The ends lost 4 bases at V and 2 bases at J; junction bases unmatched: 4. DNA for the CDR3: TGTGCCAGCTCACTCGGCGGGGGGACCTACGAGCAGTACTTC. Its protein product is CASSLGGGTYEQYF.

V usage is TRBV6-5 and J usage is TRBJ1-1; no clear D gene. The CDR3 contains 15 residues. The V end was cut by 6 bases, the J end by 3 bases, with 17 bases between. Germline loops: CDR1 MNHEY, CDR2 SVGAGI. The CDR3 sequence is CASRTPTRFYTEAFF. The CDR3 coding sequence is TGTGCCAGCAGGACACCGACCCGATTCTACACTGAAGCTTTCTTT.

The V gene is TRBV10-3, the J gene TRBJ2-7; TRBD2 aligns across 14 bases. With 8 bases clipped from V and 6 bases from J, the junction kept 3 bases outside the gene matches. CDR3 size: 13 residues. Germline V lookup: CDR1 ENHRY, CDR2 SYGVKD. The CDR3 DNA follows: TGTGCCATCGGCGGGACTAGCGGGGGCGAGCAGTACTTC. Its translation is CAIGGTSGGEQYF.

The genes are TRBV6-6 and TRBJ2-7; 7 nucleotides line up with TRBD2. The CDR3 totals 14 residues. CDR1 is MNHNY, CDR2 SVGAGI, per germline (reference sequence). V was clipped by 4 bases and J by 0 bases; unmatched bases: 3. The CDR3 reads CASSFPGGSYEQYF. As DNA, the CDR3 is TGTGCCAGCAGTTTCCCGGGGGGCTCCTACGAGCAGTACTTC.

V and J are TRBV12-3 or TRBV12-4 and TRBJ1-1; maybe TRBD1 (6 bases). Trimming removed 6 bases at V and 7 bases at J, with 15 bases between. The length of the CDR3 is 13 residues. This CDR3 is CASSLQGSGEAFF. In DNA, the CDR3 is TGTGCCAGCAGCCTACAGGGTTCGGGTGAAGCTTTCTTT.

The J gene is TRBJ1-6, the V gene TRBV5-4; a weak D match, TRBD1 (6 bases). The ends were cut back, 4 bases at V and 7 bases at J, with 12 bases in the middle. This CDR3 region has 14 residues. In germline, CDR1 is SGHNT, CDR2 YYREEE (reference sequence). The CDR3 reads CASSADRINSPLHF. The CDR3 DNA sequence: TGTGCCAGCAGCGCAGACAGGATCAATTCACCCCTCCACTTT.

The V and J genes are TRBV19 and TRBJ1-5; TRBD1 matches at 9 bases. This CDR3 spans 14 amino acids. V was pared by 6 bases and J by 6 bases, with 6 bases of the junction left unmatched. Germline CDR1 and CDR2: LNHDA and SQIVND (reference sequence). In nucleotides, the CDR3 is TGTGCCAGTAGGGGACAGGGCGGGCGTCAGCCCCAGCATTTT. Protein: CASRGQGGRQPQHF.

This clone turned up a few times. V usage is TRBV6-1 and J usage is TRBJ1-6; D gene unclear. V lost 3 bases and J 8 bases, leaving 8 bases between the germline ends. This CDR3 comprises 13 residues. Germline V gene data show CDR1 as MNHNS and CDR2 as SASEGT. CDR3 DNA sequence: TGTGCCAGCAGTGATGCGGGGTATTCACCCCTCCACTTT. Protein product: CASSDAGYSPLHF.

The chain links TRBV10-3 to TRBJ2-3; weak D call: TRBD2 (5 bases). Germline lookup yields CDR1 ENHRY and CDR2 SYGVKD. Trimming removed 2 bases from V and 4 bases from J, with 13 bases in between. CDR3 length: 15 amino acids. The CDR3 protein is CAISEGLAGPDTQYF. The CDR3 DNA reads TGTGCCATCAGTGAGGGCCTCGCGGGTCCAGATACGCAGTATTTT.

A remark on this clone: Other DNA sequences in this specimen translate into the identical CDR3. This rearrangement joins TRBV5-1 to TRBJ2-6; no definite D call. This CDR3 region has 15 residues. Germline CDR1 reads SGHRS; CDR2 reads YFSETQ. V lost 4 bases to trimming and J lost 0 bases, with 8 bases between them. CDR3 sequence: CASSLLSSGANVLTF. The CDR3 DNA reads TGCGCCAGCAGCCTATTAAGCTCTGGGGCCAACGTCCTGACTTTC.

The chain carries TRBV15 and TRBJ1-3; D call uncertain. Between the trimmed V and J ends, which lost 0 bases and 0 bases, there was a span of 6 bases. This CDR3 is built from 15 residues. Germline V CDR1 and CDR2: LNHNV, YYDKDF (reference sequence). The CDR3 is CATSRDPSSGNTIYF. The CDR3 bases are TGTGCCACCAGCAGAGATCCGAGCTCTGGAAACACCATATATTTT.

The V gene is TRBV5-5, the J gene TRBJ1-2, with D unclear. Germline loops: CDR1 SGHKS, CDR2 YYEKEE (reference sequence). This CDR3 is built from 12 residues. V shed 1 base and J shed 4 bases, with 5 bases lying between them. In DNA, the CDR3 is TGTGCCAGCAGCTTGCGCAGCTATGGCTACACCTTC. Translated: CASSLRSYGYTF.

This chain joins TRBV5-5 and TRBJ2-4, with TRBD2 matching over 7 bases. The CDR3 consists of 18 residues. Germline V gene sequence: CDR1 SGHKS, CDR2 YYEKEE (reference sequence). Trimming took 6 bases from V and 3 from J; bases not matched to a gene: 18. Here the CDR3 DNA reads TGTGCCAGCATCCCGCGGGCTAGCGGTACTTCCGGCAAAAACATTCAGTACTTC. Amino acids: CASIPRASGTSGKNIQYF.

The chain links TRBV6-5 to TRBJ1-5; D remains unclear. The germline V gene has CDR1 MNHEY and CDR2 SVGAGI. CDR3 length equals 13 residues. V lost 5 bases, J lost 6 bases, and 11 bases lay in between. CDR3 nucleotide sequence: TGTGCCAGCAGTAGCCGGGAAGGTCAGCCCCAGCATTTT. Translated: CASSSREGQPQHF.

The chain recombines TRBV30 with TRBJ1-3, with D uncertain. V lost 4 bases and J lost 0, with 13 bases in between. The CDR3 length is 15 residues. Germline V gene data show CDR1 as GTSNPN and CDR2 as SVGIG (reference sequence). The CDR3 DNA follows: TGTGCCTGGACTCAGACGCTAGCCTCTGGAAACACCATATATTTT. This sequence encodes CAWTQTLASGNTIYF.

The CDR3: CASSRQVNTEAFF. CDR3 DNA: TGTGCCAGCAGTCGCCAGGTGAACACTGAAGCTTTCTTT. V is TRBV6-6 and J is TRBJ1-1; D call uncertain. CDR1 MNHNY and CDR2 SVGAGI come from the germline V gene (reference sequence). V was shortened by 5 bases and J by 0 bases, with 7 bases between the two germline ends. This CDR3 has 13 amino acids.

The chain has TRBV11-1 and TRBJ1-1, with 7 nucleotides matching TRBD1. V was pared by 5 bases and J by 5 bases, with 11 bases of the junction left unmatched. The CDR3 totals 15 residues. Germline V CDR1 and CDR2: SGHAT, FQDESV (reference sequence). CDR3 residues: CASSDPSRGKTEAFF. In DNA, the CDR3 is TGTGCCAGCAGCGATCCGTCCAGGGGGAAAACTGAAGCTTTCTTT.

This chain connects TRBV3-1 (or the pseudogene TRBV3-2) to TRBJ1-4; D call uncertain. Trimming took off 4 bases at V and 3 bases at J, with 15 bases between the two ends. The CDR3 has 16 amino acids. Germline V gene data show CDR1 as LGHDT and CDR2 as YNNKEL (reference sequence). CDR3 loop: CASSLGGGTANEKLFF. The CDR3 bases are TGTGCCAGCAGCCTCGGAGGCGGCACTGCTAATGAAAAACTGTTTTTT.

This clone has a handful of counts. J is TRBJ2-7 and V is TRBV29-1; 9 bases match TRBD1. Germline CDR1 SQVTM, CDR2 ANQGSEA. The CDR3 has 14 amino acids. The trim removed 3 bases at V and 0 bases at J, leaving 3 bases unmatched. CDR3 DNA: TGCAGCGTTGATCCGGGACAGGGCTCCTACGAGCAGTACTTC. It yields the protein CSVDPGQGSYEQYF.

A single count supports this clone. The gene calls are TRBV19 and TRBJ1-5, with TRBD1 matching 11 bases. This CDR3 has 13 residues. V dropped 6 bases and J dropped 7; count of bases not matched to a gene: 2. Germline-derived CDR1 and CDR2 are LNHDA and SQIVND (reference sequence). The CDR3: CASSRTGGQPQHF. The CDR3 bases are TGTGCCAGTAGCCGGACAGGGGGCCAGCCCCAGCATTTT.

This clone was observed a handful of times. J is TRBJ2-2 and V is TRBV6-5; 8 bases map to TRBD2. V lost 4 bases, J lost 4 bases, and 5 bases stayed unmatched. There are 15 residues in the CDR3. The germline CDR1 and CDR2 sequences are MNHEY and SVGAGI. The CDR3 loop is CASSWGLEVTGELFF. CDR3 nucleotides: TGTGCCAGCAGTTGGGGACTAGAGGTCACCGGGGAGCTGTTTTTT.

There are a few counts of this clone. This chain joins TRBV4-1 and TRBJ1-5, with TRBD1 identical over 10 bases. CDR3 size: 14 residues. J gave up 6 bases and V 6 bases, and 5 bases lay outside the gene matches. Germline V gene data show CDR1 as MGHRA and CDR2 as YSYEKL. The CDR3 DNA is TGCGCCAGCAGACCGACAGGGGGCCGTCAGCCCCAGCATTTT. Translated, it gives CASRPTGGRQPQHF.

CDR3 bases: TGCGCCAGCAGCACGGGACAGGCCTGGACGGAAAAACTGTTTTTT. This translates into CASSTGQAWTEKLFF. This chain links TRBV5-1 with TRBJ1-4; 8 nucleotides line up with TRBD1. Trimming cost V 4 bases and J 8 bases; bases outside gene matches: 10. The CDR3 is 15 amino acids. Germline CDR1 and CDR2: SGHRS and YFSETQ.

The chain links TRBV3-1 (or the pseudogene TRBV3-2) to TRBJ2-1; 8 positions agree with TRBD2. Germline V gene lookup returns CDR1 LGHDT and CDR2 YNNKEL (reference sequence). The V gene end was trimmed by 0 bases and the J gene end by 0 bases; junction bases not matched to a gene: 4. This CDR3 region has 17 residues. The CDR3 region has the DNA TGTGCCAGCAGCCAAGAAGCCCTAGCGGGCTCCTACAATGAGCAGTTCTTC. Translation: CASSQEALAGSYNEQFF.